These 31 T cell receptor beta chains share one sample of origin, sequenced in a study of T cell responses to AZD1222 COVID-19 vaccine. The protocol was immunoSEQ multiplex PCR, while the TCRdb copy is restricted to in-frame clones and leaves out a portion. The profile shows over 130,000 clones, about 90% of them singletons. The sequences come from peripheral blood, collected 28 days after the second AZD1222 dose. The receptors here all came from an adult who received the AZD1222 COVID-19 vaccine.

The chain recombines TRBV7-8 with TRBJ1-5, with D unresolved. Trimming cost V 2 bases and J 4 bases, with 6 bases left between them. The germline CDR1 and CDR2 sequences are SGHVS and FQNEAQ. CDR3 length: 13 amino acids. DNA for the CDR3: TGTGCCAGCAGCTTACGGGCAAATCAGCCCCAGCATTTT. Its protein product is CASSLRANQPQHF.

The J gene is TRBJ2-7, the V gene TRBV28, with D possibly being TRBD1 (6 bases). Germline V gives CDR1 MDHEN, CDR2 SYDVKM. Trimming stripped 6 bases from V and 4 bases from J, with 19 bases between. The CDR3 sequence is 15 residues long. The chain's CDR3 is CASSITTGFSYEQYF. CDR3 nucleotide sequence: TGTGCCAGCAGCATAACAACAGGGTTTTCTTACGAGCAGTACTTC. The entire variable domain, with the rest obtained from reference TRBV28 and TRBJ2-7, is as follows: DVKVTQSSRYLVKRTGEKVFLECVQDMDHENMFWYRQDPGLGLRLIYFSYDVKMKEKGDIPEGYSVSREKKERFSLILESASTNQTSMYLCASSITTGFSYEQYFGPGTRLTVT.

J is TRBJ1-1 and V is TRBV5-4, with D unclear. The germline V and J ends were trimmed by 3 bases and 4 bases, with 16 bases remaining between them. The length of the CDR3 is 15 residues. Germline V gives CDR1 SGHNT, CDR2 YYREEE (reference sequence). For the CDR3, the DNA is TGTGCCAGCAGCTCCCCGGGGTCCGGGAGCACTGAAGCTTTCTTT. As protein: CASSSPGSGSTEAFF.

This sequence joins TRBV5-1 and TRBJ1-1; 8 positions match TRBD1. The J segment lost 1 base and the V segment lost 3 bases, leaving 5 bases of the junction unmatched. Per germline, CDR1 SGHRS and CDR2 YFSETQ. The CDR3 sequence is 15 residues long. The CDR3 nucleotides are TGCGCCAGCAGCTCCCTGGACAGGGCGAACACTGAAGCTTTCTTT. Protein sequence: CASSSLDRANTEAFF.

This clone is a singleton in its sample. The rearrangement joins TRBV4-1 to TRBJ2-4, with 10 bases that match TRBD2. This CDR3 has 16 residues. The trim removed 1 base at V and 3 bases at J, leaving 3 bases unmatched. Per germline, CDR1 MGHRA and CDR2 YSYEKL. CDR3 loop: CASSQVLAGDKNIQYF. The CDR3, as DNA: TGCGCCAGCAGCCAAGTCCTAGCGGGGGACAAAAACATTCAGTACTTC.

The V gene is TRBV18, the J gene TRBJ1-5; possibly TRBD1 for D (6 bases). CDR3 length: 14 amino acids. V was pared by 2 bases and J by 5 bases, with 10 bases between. Germline V gene sequence: CDR1 KGHSH, CDR2 LQKENI. The CDR3 here is CASSPSGEHQPQHF. The CDR3 region has the DNA TGTGCCAGCTCACCATCAGGGGAGCATCAGCCCCAGCATTTT.

This clone was seen a handful of times. V and J are TRBV2 and TRBJ1-5; D remains ambiguous. The CDR3 totals 14 residues. Trimming took off 3 bases at V and 3 bases at J, with 9 bases between the two ends. Germline V gene lookup returns CDR1 SNHLY and CDR2 FYNNEI. This CDR3 is CASSEREINQPQHF. The CDR3 coding sequence is TGTGCCAGCAGTGAGCGAGAGATCAATCAGCCCCAGCATTTT.

The genes are TRBV27 and TRBJ1-5; 8 bases are a match to TRBD1. J was trimmed by 7 bases and V by 6 bases; bases with no gene match: 11. Germline assignment: CDR1 MNHEY and CDR2 SMNVEV (reference sequence). The CDR3 runs to 15 residues. The CDR3 here is CASSRGQGRRQPQHF. The CDR3, as DNA: TGTGCCAGCAGCCGTGGACAGGGCCGTCGACAGCCCCAGCATTTT.

This sequence joins TRBV6-5 and TRBJ2-2; 9 nucleotides line up with TRBD2. V lost 3 bases, J lost 7 bases, and 9 bases stayed unmatched. Per germline, CDR1 MNHEY and CDR2 SVGAGI. This CDR3 spans 16 amino acids. The CDR3 protein is CASSYVAGGPYGELFF. CDR3 nucleotide sequence: TGTGCCAGCAGTTATGTGGCGGGAGGGCCCTACGGGGAGCTGTTTTTT.

The chain couples TRBV6-5 to TRBJ2-3; D remains ambiguous. The CDR3 has 12 amino acids. V was pared by 6 bases and J by 13 bases, with 17 bases between. Germline V gene data show CDR1 as MNHEY and CDR2 as SVGAGI. The CDR3 region has the DNA TGTGCCAGCAGCCCCAATTTACCCAAGGAGTATTTT. Residues: CASSPNLPKEYF.

The chain couples TRBV6-6 to TRBJ1-6; the D gene is possibly TRBD1 (6 bases). Germline CDR1 reads MNHNY; CDR2 reads SVGAGI (reference sequence). Trimming took off 0 bases at V and 7 bases at J, with 13 bases between the two ends. The CDR3 is 16 amino acids. The CDR3 DNA reads TGTGCCAGCAGTTACTCACCAGGGGCCTCAAATTCACCCCTCCACTTT. Amino acid sequence: CASSYSPGASNSPLHF.

CDR3 nucleotides: TGTGCCAGCAGCTTTTCCAGGGGTTACGAGCAGTACTTC. As protein: CASSFSRGYEQYF. J is TRBJ2-7 and V is TRBV7-9; D possibly corresponds to TRBD1 (6 bases). The CDR3 totals 13 residues. CDR1 is SEHNR, CDR2 FQNEAQ, per germline (reference sequence). The V end lost 3 bases, the J end lost 4 bases, and 10 bases lay between the germline ends.

The count of this clone is one. The rearrangement uses TRBV7-3 and TRBJ1-1; no reliable D call. Trimming removed 2 bases at V and 5 bases at J, with 6 bases between. There are 12 residues in the CDR3. Germline assignment: CDR1 SGHTA and CDR2 FQGTGA. The CDR3 loop reads CASSLPGTEAFF. The DNA of the CDR3 is TGTGCCAGCAGCTTACCAGGAACTGAAGCTTTCTTT.

The chain carries TRBV7-2 and TRBJ2-7; 8 positions agree with TRBD2. The V and J ends lost 3 bases and 7 bases, in that order; junction bases with no gene match: 5. The CDR3 has 13 residues. From germline, CDR1 is SGHTA and CDR2 FQGNSA. The chain's CDR3 is CASSLRGVGEQYF. Here the CDR3 DNA reads TGTGCCAGCAGCTTGCGGGGGGTTGGGGAGCAGTACTTC.

The chain couples TRBV27 to TRBJ2-1, with 9 bases that match TRBD1. This CDR3 has 15 residues. CDR1 is MNHEY, CDR2 SMNVEV, per germline (reference sequence). Trimming took 6 bases from V and 8 from J; bases not matched to a gene: 11. The CDR3 nucleotides read TGTGCCAGCAGCCGGCGGGACAGGGAGGTTGATGAGCAGTTCTTC. It translates to CASSRRDREVDEQFF.

The chain carries TRBV15 and TRBJ1-5; D might be TRBD1 (5 bases). The CDR3 spans 14 residues. Germline CDR1 LNHNV, CDR2 YYDKDF (reference sequence). Trimming stripped 3 bases from V and 6 bases from J, with 12 bases between. CDR3 in DNA: TGTGCCACCAGCAGTCGCCTGGGGCCTCAGCCCCAGCATTTT. Its translation: CATSSRLGPQPQHF.

The chain links TRBV28 to TRBJ2-7; 8 bases are a match to TRBD1. With V trimmed by 6 bases and J by 0 bases, 7 bases remained unmatched. CDR3 length: 15 residues. Germline V CDR1 and CDR2: MDHEN, SYDVKM. The CDR3 DNA sequence: TGTGCCAGCAGGTTGACAGGGGTTAGCTCCTACGAGCAGTACTTC. It is translated as CASRLTGVSSYEQYF.

This sequence joins TRBV29-1 and TRBJ2-7; the D is unclear. Trimming pared 0 bases from V and 3 bases from J, leaving 12 bases between. The CDR3 contains 14 residues. Germline V gives CDR1 SQVTM, CDR2 ANQGSEA. Here the CDR3 DNA reads TGCAGCGTTGAAGATCGTGGGCAGTTCTACGAGCAGTACTTC. It encodes CSVEDRGQFYEQYF.

This sequence joins TRBV24-1 and TRBJ2-3; D remains unclear. V lost 5 bases and J lost 0, with 8 bases in between. This CDR3 has 14 residues. Germline CDR1 is KGHDR and CDR2 is SFDVKD. CDR3 residues: CATSAVQSTDTQYF. The DNA of the CDR3 is TGTGCCACCAGTGCTGTCCAGAGCACAGATACGCAGTATTTT.

The chain links TRBV2 to TRBJ2-2; 8 positions agree with TRBD2. V was clipped by 6 bases and J by 3 bases; unmatched bases: 6. Germline values: CDR1 SNHLY, CDR2 FYNNEI. CDR3 length equals 15 residues. This CDR3 reads CASRTGTSDTGELFF. The CDR3 DNA is TGTGCCAGCAGAACCGGGACTAGTGACACCGGGGAGCTGTTTTTT.

This CDR3 is CASWGRQSKNIQYF. The CDR3 DNA follows: TGTGCCAGCTGGGGGCGACAATCCAAAAACATTCAGTACTTC. V usage is TRBV2 and J usage is TRBJ2-4; tentatively, D is TRBD1 (6 bases). The CDR3 consists of 14 residues. Per germline, CDR1 SNHLY and CDR2 FYNNEI. V was trimmed by 8 bases and J by 2 bases, leaving 13 bases between them.

The chain combines TRBV2 with TRBJ1-4; perhaps TRBD1 as D (5 bases). CDR1 and CDR2 (germline): SNHLY, FYNNEI. The CDR3 loop spans 12 amino acids. The CDR3 reads CATDTLNEKLFF. The CDR3 region has the DNA TGTGCGACAGATACTCTTAATGAAAAACTGTTTTTT.

V gene TRBV6-5 combines with J gene TRBJ1-5; 7 positions match TRBD1. The trim removed 6 bases at V and 1 base at J, leaving 0 bases unmatched. CDR1 and CDR2 from the germline V gene are MNHEY and SVGAGI. The length of the CDR3 is 13 residues. The CDR3 protein is CASRTGSNQPQHF. CDR3 in DNA: TGTGCCAGCAGGACAGGGAGCAATCAGCCCCAGCATTTT.

The chain carries TRBV3-1 (or the pseudogene TRBV3-2) and TRBJ2-6; D remains unclear. The CDR3 sequence is 12 residues long. The germline gives CDR1 LGHDT, CDR2 YNNKEL (reference sequence). Trimming left V 4 bases short and J 4 bases short, with 2 bases between. DNA of the CDR3: TGTGCCAGCAGCCGAGGGGCCAACGTCCTGACTTTC. As protein: CASSRGANVLTF.

The chain couples TRBV7-2 to TRBJ2-2; 7 bases fit TRBD2. Germline CDR1 is SGHTA and CDR2 is FQGNSA. V was clipped by 6 bases and J by 5 bases; unmatched bases: 12. This CDR3 is 16 amino acids long. The CDR3 DNA reads TGTGCCAGCAGGGGAGGGGCCGCATCGAGAACCGGGGAGCTGTTTTTT. Translating gives CASRGGAASRTGELFF.

This chain links TRBV6-5 with TRBJ1-1, with D tentatively TRBD1 (6 bases). CDR1 is MNHEY, CDR2 SVGAGI, per germline. CDR3 length equals 13 residues. V was pared by 2 bases and J by 8 bases, with 12 bases between. CDR3 nucleotide sequence: TGTGCCAGCAGTTACAGGGTCCAGGGGGAAGCTTTCTTT. Protein sequence: CASSYRVQGEAFF.

This chain links TRBV29-1 with TRBJ2-3, with 15 bases aligning to TRBD2. The germline gives CDR1 SQVTM, CDR2 ANQGSEA. The CDR3 is 17 amino acids. The CDR3: CTVDGTSGRMWTDTQYF. The CDR3 bases are TGCACTGTGGACGGGACTAGCGGGAGGATGTGGACAGATACGCAGTATTTT.

The V gene is TRBV7-2, the J gene TRBJ2-1; D is possibly TRBD2 (5 bases). Germline lookup yields CDR1 SGHTA and CDR2 FQGNSA. CDR3 length: 15 amino acids. Trimming cost V 5 bases and J 10 bases, with 21 bases left between them. The CDR3 loop reads CASSPRSRDFGEQFF. The DNA of the CDR3 is TGTGCCAGCAGCCCCCGGTCACGGGATTTTGGGGAGCAGTTCTTC. Combining the CDR3 with reference TRBV7-2 and TRBJ2-1 gives the whole variable domain GAGVSQSPSNKVTEKGKDVELRCDPISGHTALYWYRQSLGQGLEFLIYFQGNSAPDKSGLPSDRFSAERTGGSVSTLTIQRTQQEDSAVYLCASSPRSRDFGEQFFGPGTRLTVL.

J is TRBJ1-1 and V is TRBV7-2, with D possibly TRBD1 on 5 matching bases. Germline V lookup: CDR1 SGHTA, CDR2 FQGNSA. CDR3 length: 14 amino acids. The ends were cut back, 1 base at V and 4 bases at J, with 10 bases in the middle. DNA for the CDR3: TGTGCCAGCAGCTTAGGGAACAGGATCACTGAAGCTTTCTTT. It encodes CASSLGNRITEAFF.

This clone was observed a few times. V usage is TRBV5-1 and J usage is TRBJ2-3, with 7 bases aligning to TRBD1. The germline V gene encodes CDR1 SGHRS and CDR2 YFSETQ. With 2 bases clipped from V and 3 bases from J, the junction kept 6 bases outside the gene matches. The CDR3 sequence is 15 residues long. For the CDR3, the DNA is TGCGCCAGCAGCTTAATAACAGGGGTGACAGATACGCAGTATTTT. This codes for CASSLITGVTDTQYF.

This chain joins TRBV6-1 and TRBJ1-5; the D gene is possibly TRBD1 (5 bases). CDR3 size: 17 residues. CDR1 and CDR2 from the germline V gene are MNHNS and SASEGT. The ends were cut back, 2 bases at V and 1 base at J, with 15 bases in the middle. The CDR3 coding sequence is TGTGCCAGCAGTGAAATCCGCCGGGGCGTAAGCAATCAGCCCCAGCATTTT. Residues: CASSEIRRGVSNQPQHF.